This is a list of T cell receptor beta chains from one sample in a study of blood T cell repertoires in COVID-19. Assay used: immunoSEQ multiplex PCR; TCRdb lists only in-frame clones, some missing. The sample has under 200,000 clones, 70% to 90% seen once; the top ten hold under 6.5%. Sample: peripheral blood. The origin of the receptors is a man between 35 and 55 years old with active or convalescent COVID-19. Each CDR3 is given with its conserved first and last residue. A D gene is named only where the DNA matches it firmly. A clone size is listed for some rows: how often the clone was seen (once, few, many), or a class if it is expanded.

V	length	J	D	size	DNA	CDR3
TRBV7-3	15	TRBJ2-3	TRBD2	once	TGTGCCAGCAGCGAAACCGGGGGGGCGACAGATACGCAGTATTTT	CASSETGGATDTQYF
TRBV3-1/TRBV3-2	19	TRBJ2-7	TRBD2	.	TGTGCCAGCAGCCAAGAAGGCCCCCCAGCGGGAGGGCCGGAGGTCGAGCAGTACTTC	CASSQEGPPAGGPEVEQYF
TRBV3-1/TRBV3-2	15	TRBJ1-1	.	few	TGTGCCAGCAGCCCAGAGGTGGGGGCCGGCGCTGAAGCTTTCTTT	CASSPEVGAGAEAFF
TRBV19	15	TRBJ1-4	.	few	TGTGCCAGTACTCCAGGGGTGCGGTCTAATGAAAAACTGTTTTTT	CASTPGVRSNEKLFF
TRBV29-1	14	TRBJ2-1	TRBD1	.	TGCAGCGTTGATACCCGACAGGGCGACAATGAGCAGTTCTTC	CSVDTRQGDNEQFF
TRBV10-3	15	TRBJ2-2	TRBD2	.	TGTGCCATTTCCGGGGGGGGCGCGAACACCGGGGAGCTGTTTTTT	CAISGGGANTGELFF
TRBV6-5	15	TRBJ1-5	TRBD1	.	TGTGCCAGCAGTAGCCGGACAGGGGAATATCAGCCCCAGCATTTT	CASSSRTGEYQPQHF
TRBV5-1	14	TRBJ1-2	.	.	TGCGCCAGCAGCTTAAACCAGGGTAACTATGGCTACACCTTC	CASSLNQGNYGYTF
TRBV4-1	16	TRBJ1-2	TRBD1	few	TGCGCCAGCAGCCAACCAACAGGGGGCGTCTACTATGGCTACACCTTC	CASSQPTGGVYYGYTF
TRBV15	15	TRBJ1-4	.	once	TGTGCCACCAGCAGTAGCACAGGGTTGGGTGAAAAACTGTTTTTT	CATSSSTGLGEKLFF
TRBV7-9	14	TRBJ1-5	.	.	TGTGCCAGCAGCTTAGACTCGGGTCGTCAGCCCCAGCATTTT	CASSLDSGRQPQHF
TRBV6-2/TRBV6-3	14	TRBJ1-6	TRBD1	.	TGTGCCAGCAGCCGAACAGGGGGCGATTCACCCCTCCACTTT	CASSRTGGDSPLHF
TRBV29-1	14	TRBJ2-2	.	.	TGCAGCGTCAGATGGACAGCGAACACCGGGGAGCTGTTTTTT	CSVRWTANTGELFF
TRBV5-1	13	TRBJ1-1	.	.	TGCGCCAGCAGCTTGGGAACAGGGTGGGGTGCTTTCTTT	CASSLGTGWGAFF
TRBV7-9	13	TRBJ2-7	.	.	TGTGCCAGCAGCTTCTCCCTTAACTACGAGCAGTACTTC	CASSFSLNYEQYF
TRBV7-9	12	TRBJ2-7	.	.	TGTGCCAGCAGCTACAGCCCCTACGAGCAGTACTTC	CASSYSPYEQYF
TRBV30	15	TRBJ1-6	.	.	TGTGCCTGCAAACCGGGATCGTATAATAATTCACCCCTCCACTTT	CACKPGSYNNSPLHF
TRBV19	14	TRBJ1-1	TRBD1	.	TGTGCCAGTAGATCCGGGACAGTGAGTACTGAAGCTTTCTTT	CASRSGTVSTEAFF
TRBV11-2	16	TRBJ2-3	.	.	TGTGCCAGCAGCTTAGGGCAGGCCCAGTGGACAGATACGCAGTATTTT	CASSLGQAQWTDTQYF
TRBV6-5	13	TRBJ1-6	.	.	TGTGCCAGCAGTTCCGGACATAATAAACCCCTCCACTTT	CASSSGHNKPLHF
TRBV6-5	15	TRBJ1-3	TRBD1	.	TGTGCCAGCAGTTACGAGGGACAGTTTGGAAACACCATATATTTT	CASSYEGQFGNTIYF
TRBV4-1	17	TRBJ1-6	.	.	TGCGCCAGCAGCCAAGAGAAAGGAGGGGTTATAGGGTCACCCCTCCACTTT	CASSQEKGGVIGSPLHF
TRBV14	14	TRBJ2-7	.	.	TGTGCCAGCAGCCCCTTTAGGGGGAGCTACGAGCAGTACTTC	CASSPFRGSYEQYF
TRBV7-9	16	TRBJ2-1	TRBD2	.	TGTGCCAGCAGCCGAGGGACTAGCGGGAGGACCAATGAGCAGTTCTTC	CASSRGTSGRTNEQFF
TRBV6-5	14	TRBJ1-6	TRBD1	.	TGTGCCAGCAGTCAAACAGGGGCCAATTCACCCCTCCACTTT	CASSQTGANSPLHF
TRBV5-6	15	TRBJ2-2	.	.	TGTGCCAGCAGCTTGGGTCTACTGAACACCGGGGAGCTGTTTTTT	CASSLGLLNTGELFF
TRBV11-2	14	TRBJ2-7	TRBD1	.	TGTGCCAGCAGCTTTGACAGGGGATCCTACGAGCAGTACTTC	CASSFDRGSYEQYF
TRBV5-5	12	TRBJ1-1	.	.	TGTGCCAGCAGCTTCACCGGCACTGAAGCTTTCTTT	CASSFTGTEAFF
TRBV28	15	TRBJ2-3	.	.	TGTGCCAGCAGCAACATGGGGACTAGCACAGATACGCAGTATTTT	CASSNMGTSTDTQYF
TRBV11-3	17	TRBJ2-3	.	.	TGTGCCAGCAGCTCATTTCTAGTGTTGACGGGCACAGATACGCAGTATTTT	CASSSFLVLTGTDTQYF
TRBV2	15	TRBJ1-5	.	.	TGTGCCAGCAGGTTACCGGGACATAACAATCAGCCCCAGCATTTT	CASRLPGHNNQPQHF
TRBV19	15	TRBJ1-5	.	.	TGTGCCAGTAGTACGGGTGACAGCCTTAATCAGCCCCAGCATTTT	CASSTGDSLNQPQHF
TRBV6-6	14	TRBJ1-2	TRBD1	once	TGTGCCAGCAGTTACTGGACAGGGGGCGATGGCTACACCTTC	CASSYWTGGDGYTF
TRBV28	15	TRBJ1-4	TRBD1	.	TGTGCCAGCAGCCCGGGGACAGGGTTCTACGAAAAACTGTTTTTT	CASSPGTGFYEKLFF
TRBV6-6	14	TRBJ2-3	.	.	TGTGCCAGCAGTTACTCGAGAGGAGCAGATACGCAGTATTTT	CASSYSRGADTQYF
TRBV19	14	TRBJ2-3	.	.	TGTGCCGTACGCCGAGGGTCGAACACAGATACGCAGTATTTT	CAVRRGSNTDTQYF
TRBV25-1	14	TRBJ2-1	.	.	TGTGCCAGCAGTGATGGGGGGTCCTACAATGAGCAGTTCTTC	CASSDGGSYNEQFF
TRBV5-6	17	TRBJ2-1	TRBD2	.	TGTGCCAGCAGCCGGGGACTAGCGGGAGAGGGCTACAATGAGCAGTTCTTC	CASSRGLAGEGYNEQFF
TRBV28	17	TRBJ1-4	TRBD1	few	TGTGCCAGCAGCTCCCCGGGACAGGGGCCCCTTGGGGAAAAACTGTTTTTT	CASSSPGQGPLGEKLFF
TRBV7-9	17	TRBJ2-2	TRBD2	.	TGTGCCAGCAGCTTAGGAGGTAGCGGGAAGAACACCGGGGAGCTGTTTTTT	CASSLGGSGKNTGELFF
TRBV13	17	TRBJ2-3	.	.	TGTGCCAGCAGCCCCGGGACAAGGGCTAAAGGGACAGATACGCAGTATTTT	CASSPGTRAKGTDTQYF
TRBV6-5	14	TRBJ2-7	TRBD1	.	TGTGCCAGCAAACAACCGACAGGGCCCTACGAGCAGTACTTC	CASKQPTGPYEQYF
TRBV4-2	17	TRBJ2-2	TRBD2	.	TGTGCCAGCAGCCATCACAGGACTAGCGGGGCCACCGGGGAGCTGTTTTTT	CASSHHRTSGATGELFF
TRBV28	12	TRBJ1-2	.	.	TGTGCCAGCAGTTTACAGGTCTCAGGCTACACCTTC	CASSLQVSGYTF
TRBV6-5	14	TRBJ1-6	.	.	TGTGCCAGCAAACCAACGGGGAATAATTCACCCCTCCACTTT	CASKPTGNNSPLHF
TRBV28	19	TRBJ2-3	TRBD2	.	TGTGCCAGCAGTTTTTTAGGGACTAGCGGGACCCAAAGCACAGATACGCAGTATTTT	CASSFLGTSGTQSTDTQYF
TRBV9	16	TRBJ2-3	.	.	TGTGCCAGCAGCGTAGCAGGGACTGGCTACACAGATACGCAGTATTTT	CASSVAGTGYTDTQYF
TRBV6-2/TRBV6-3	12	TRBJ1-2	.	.	TGTGCCAGCAGTTCCGCAGGGAATGGCTACACCTTC	CASSSAGNGYTF
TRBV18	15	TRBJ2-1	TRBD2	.	TGTGCCAGCTCACCACAGCTAGCGGGATACAATGAGCAGTTCTTC	CASSPQLAGYNEQFF